The 13 T cell receptor beta chains listed next were all sequenced from one sample in a study of T cell responses to AZD1222 COVID-19 vaccine (dated by TCRdb to about 2021). The protocol used for the library was the immunoSEQ multiplex PCR assay. TCRdb limited this immuneACCESS table to in-frame rearrangements with V and J called. A share of clones is missing; checked studies link under half to unresolved V genes, and the rest is unexplained. The sample table holds 120,000 or so clones, of which around 92% were seen once. 4.4% of the sample comes from the top ten. What the time point label conveys for this sample: baseline before first vaccination. Sequenced here: peripheral blood, sampled on day 0 of AZD1222 vaccination. The source is an adult in good health.

This clone has a single count. This chain links TRBV3-1 (or the pseudogene TRBV3-2) with TRBJ2-7; TRBD1 is a possible D gene (6 bases). The length of the CDR3 is 16 residues. V was pared by 5 bases and J by 1 base, with 18 bases between. CDR1 and CDR2 (germline): LGHDT, YNNKEL (reference sequence). CDR3 in amino acids: CASSSRSGQLSYEQYF. The DNA for the CDR3 is TGTGCCAGCAGCTCTCGATCGGGACAACTATCCTACGAGCAGTACTTC.

This clone was seen only a few times. The rearrangement links TRBV25-1 to TRBJ1-5; a possible D gene is TRBD1 (5 bases). This CDR3 is built from 13 residues. CDR1 and CDR2 from the germline V gene are MGHDK and SYGVNS. V lost 5 bases and J 7 bases, leaving 12 bases between the germline ends. The DNA for the CDR3 is TGTGCCAGCAGTAACCAGGGTTCGCAGCCCCAGCATTTT. Translating gives CASSNQGSQPQHF. Full variable domain (rest looked up from reference TRBV25-1 and TRBJ1-5): EADIYQTPRYLVIGTGKKITLECSQTMGHDKMYWYQQDPGMELHLIHYSYGVNSTEKGDLSSESTVSRIRTEHFPLTLESARPSHTSQYLCASSNQGSQPQHFGDGTRLSIL.

The CDR3, as DNA: TGTGCCAGCTCACCACGTCAGAATCTCAACTCCTATAATTCACCCCTCCACTTT. It specifies CASSPRQNLNSYNSPLHF. This chain links TRBV18 with TRBJ1-6; D not resolved. CDR1 and CDR2 (germline): KGHSH, LQKENI. The CDR3 loop spans 18 amino acids. V lost 1 base and J lost 0, with 13 bases in between.

V gene TRBV7-9 combines with J gene TRBJ2-7; D unresolved. CDR1 and CDR2 from the germline V gene are SEHNR and FQNEAQ (reference sequence). CDR3 length: 12 residues. Between the trimmed V and J ends, which lost 1 base and 3 bases, there was a span of 4 bases. The CDR3 coding sequence is TGTGCCAGCAGCTTAGGTGTCTACGAGCAGTACTTC. Its translation: CASSLGVYEQYF.

Comments on this clone: Mismatch with germline at one junction end may stem from a read error. The V gene is TRBV2, the J gene TRBJ1-2; 10 positions match TRBD1. CDR3 length: 14 residues. CDR1 SNHLY and CDR2 FYNNEI come from the germline V gene. CDR3 region: CASGLGQGIAAMLF. The CDR3 bases are TGTGCCAGCGGACTGGGACAGGGGATTGCCGCTATGCTTTTC. The entire variable domain, with the rest obtained from reference TRBV2 and TRBJ1-2, is as follows: EPEVTQTPSHQVTQMGQEVILRCVPISNHLYFYWYRQILGQKVEFLVSFYNNEISEKSEIFDDQFSVERPDGSNFTLKIRSTKLEDSAMYFCASGLGQGIAAMLFGSGTRLTVV.

Only one count was recorded for this clone. The chain couples TRBV27 to TRBJ2-2, with no clear D. The CDR3 is 12 amino acids. Between the trimmed V and J ends, which lost 5 bases and 6 bases, there was a span of 7 bases. Germline lookup yields CDR1 MNHEY and CDR2 SMNVEV (reference sequence). The CDR3 loop is CASSPPPGELFF. The DNA for the CDR3 is TGTGCCAGCAGTCCGCCCCCCGGGGAGCTGTTTTTT.

This chain joins TRBV5-1 and TRBJ1-4; TRBD1 agrees at 9 bases. Germline V lookup: CDR1 SGHRS, CDR2 YFSETQ. The CDR3 covers 16 residues. With 6 bases clipped from V and 5 bases from J, the junction kept 11 bases outside the gene matches. The chain's CDR3 is CASTLPTGTGNEKLFF. As DNA, the CDR3 is TGCGCCAGCACATTACCGACCGGGACAGGGAATGAAAAACTGTTTTTT.

The chain uses TRBV28 and TRBJ2-1; perhaps D is TRBD1 or TRBD2 (5 bases each). The CDR3 runs 20 residues. Per germline, CDR1 MDHEN and CDR2 SYDVKM. Between the trimmed V and J ends, which lost 3 bases and 0 bases, there was a span of 24 bases. The CDR3 DNA reads as TGTGCCAGCAGTTTGAGTCCAGAGAGCGGAAGGGGCCGCTCCTACAATGAGCAGTTCTTC. Translated: CASSLSPESGRGRSYNEQFF.

As to this clone: A much larger clone differs from this one at a single base, so this may be a read error. This chain uses TRBV7-9 with TRBJ2-2; D gene unclear. Germline loops: CDR1 SEHNR, CDR2 FQNEAQ (reference sequence). Between the trimmed V and J ends, which lost 8 bases and 3 bases, there was a span of 7 bases. The CDR3 runs 12 residues. The CDR3 DNA reads as TGTGCCAGCCCCCCGGACACCGGGGAGCTGTTTTTT. This translates into CASPPDTGELFF.

CDR3: CASSLGGGQNQPQHF. The DNA for the CDR3 is TGTGCCAGCAGCTTAGGAGGGGGACAGAATCAGCCCCAGCATTTT. The chain employs TRBV7-9 and TRBJ1-5, with 7 bases matching TRBD1. The ends lost 1 base at V and 4 bases at J; junction bases unmatched: 4. CDR3 length: 15 amino acids. Per germline, CDR1 SEHNR and CDR2 FQNEAQ (reference sequence).

The chain is built from TRBV6-1 and TRBJ2-3; 9 bases agree with TRBD1. The V gene end was trimmed by 3 bases and the J gene end by 7 bases; junction bases not matched to a gene: 11. The CDR3 is 16 amino acids. Germline CDR1 is MNHNS and CDR2 is SASEGT. The CDR3 nucleotides are TGTGCCAGCAGTGAGGGTCGGGACAGGGAGGTTTATACGCAGTATTTT. Protein product: CASSEGRDREVYTQYF.

The chain combines TRBV3-1 (or the pseudogene TRBV3-2) with TRBJ2-1, with D possibly being TRBD2 (7 bases). Germline V gives CDR1 LGHDT, CDR2 YNNKEL (reference sequence). Trimming removed 2 bases at V and 7 bases at J, with 12 bases between. The CDR3 has 14 amino acids. The CDR3 sequence is CASSQKGRGNEQFF. The CDR3 region has the DNA TGTGCCAGCAGCCAAAAAGGGAGGGGGAATGAGCAGTTCTTC.

This rearrangement joins TRBV10-3 to TRBJ1-6; D gene ambiguous. The V end lost 10 bases, the J end lost 10 bases, and 14 bases lay between the germline ends. This CDR3 spans 12 amino acids. Germline values: CDR1 ENHRY, CDR2 SYGVKD. The DNA of the CDR3 is TGTGCCAAACGTGGGAGATACTCACCCCTCCACTTT. Its translation is CAKRGRYSPLHF.